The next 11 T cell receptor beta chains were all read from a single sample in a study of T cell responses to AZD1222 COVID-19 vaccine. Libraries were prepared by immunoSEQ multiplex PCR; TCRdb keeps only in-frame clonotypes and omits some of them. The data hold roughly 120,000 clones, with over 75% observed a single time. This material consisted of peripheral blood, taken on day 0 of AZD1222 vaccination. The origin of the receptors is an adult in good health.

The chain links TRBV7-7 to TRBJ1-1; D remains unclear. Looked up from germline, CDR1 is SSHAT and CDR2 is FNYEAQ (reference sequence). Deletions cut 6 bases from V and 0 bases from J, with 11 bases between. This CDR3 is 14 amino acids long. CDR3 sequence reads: CASRNNRMNTEAFF. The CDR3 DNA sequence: TGTGCCAGCAGGAACAACAGAATGAACACTGAAGCTTTCTTT.

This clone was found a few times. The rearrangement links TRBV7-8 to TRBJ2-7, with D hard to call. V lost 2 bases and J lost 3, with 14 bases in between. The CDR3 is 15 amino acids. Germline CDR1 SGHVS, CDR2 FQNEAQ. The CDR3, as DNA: TGTGCCAGCAGCTTATTCCAGCAGCGAATCTACGAGCAGTACTTC. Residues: CASSLFQQRIYEQYF.

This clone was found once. CDR3 sequence: CASSSAGGGASGANVLTF. In DNA, the CDR3 is TGTGCCAGCAGCTCCGCTGGCGGGGGGGCCTCTGGGGCCAACGTCCTGACTTTC. V and J are TRBV7-2 and TRBJ2-6; 9 nucleotides agree with TRBD2. There are 18 residues in the CDR3. Germline loops: CDR1 SGHTA, CDR2 FQGNSA. The V and J ends lost 4 bases and 0 bases, in that order; junction bases with no gene match: 7. Drawing the rest from reference TRBV7-2 and TRBJ2-6, the complete variable domain is GAGVSQSPSNKVTEKGKDVELRCDPISGHTALYWYRQSLGQGLEFLIYFQGNSAPDKSGLPSDRFSAERTGGSVSTLTIQRTQQEDSAVYLCASSSAGGGASGANVLTFGAGSRLTVL.

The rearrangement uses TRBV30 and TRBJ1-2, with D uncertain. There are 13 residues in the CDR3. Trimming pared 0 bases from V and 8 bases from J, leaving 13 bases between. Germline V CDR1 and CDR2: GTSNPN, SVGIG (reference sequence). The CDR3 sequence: CAWSVVVGEGYTF. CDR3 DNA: TGTGCCTGGAGTGTAGTCGTTGGGGAGGGCTACACCTTC.

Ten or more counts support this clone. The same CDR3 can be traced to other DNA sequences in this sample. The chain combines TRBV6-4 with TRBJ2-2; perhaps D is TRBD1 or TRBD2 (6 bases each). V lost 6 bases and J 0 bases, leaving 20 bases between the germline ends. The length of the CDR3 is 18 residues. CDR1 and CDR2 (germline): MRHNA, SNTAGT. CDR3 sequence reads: CASRGLGGSWANTGELFF. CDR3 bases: TGTGCCAGCAGGGGACTCGGGGGCAGCTGGGCGAACACCGGGGAGCTGTTTTTT.

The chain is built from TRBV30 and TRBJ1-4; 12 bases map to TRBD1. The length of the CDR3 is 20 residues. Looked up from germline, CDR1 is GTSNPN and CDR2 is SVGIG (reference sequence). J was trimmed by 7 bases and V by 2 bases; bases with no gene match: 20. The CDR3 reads CAWSTNRITGQGAFGEKLFF. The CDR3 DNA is TGTGCCTGGAGTACAAACCGAATTACGGGACAGGGGGCATTCGGTGAAAAACTGTTTTTT.

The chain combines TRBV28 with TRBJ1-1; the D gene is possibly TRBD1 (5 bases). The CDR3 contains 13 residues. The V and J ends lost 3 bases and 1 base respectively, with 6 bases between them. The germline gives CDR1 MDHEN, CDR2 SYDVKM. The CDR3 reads CASSFDRNTEAFF. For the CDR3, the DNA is TGTGCCAGCAGTTTCGACAGGAACACTGAAGCTTTCTTT.

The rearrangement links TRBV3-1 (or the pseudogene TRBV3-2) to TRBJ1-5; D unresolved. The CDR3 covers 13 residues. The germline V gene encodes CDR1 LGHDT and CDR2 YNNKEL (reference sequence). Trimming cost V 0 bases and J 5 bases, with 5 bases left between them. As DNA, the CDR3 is TGTGCCAGCAGCCAAGATTTGCATCAGCCCCAGCATTTT. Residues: CASSQDLHQPQHF.

The CDR3 nucleotides read TGTGCCAGCTCACGGGACAGGCCATCCTACAATGAGCAGTTCTTC. Protein sequence: CASSRDRPSYNEQFF. This rearrangement joins TRBV18 to TRBJ2-1; TRBD1 aligns across 8 bases. Trimming at V came to 4 bases and at J to 1 base, leaving 3 bases not matched to a gene. The germline V gene encodes CDR1 KGHSH and CDR2 LQKENI. This CDR3 region has 15 residues.

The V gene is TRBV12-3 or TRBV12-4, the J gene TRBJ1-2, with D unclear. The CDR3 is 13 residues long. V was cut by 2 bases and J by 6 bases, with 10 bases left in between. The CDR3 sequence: CASSLRPANGYTF. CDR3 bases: TGTGCCAGCAGTTTACGCCCCGCCAATGGCTACACCTTC.

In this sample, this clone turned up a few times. This chain's CDR3 is CASSQADSGGAYNEQFF. The CDR3 region has the DNA TGTGCCAGCAGCCAAGCTGATAGCGGGGGCGCCTACAATGAGCAGTTCTTC. The chain couples TRBV4-2 to TRBJ2-1, with TRBD2 matching 9 bases. The CDR3 length is 17 residues. Trimming removed 1 base from V and 2 bases from J; junction bases left unmatched: 6. CDR1 LGHNA and CDR2 YNFKEQ come from the germline V gene.